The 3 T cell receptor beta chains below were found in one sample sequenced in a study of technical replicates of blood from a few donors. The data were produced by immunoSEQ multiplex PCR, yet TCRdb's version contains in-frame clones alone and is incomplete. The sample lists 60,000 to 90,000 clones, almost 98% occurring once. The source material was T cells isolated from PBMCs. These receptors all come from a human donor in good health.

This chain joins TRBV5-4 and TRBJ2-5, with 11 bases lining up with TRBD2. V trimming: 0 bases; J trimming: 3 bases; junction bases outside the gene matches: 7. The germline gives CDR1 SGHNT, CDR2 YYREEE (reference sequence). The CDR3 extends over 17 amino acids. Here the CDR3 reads CASSLETSGENEETQYF. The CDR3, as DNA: TGTGCCAGCAGCTTGGAGACTAGCGGGGAGAATGAAGAGACCCAGTACTTC.

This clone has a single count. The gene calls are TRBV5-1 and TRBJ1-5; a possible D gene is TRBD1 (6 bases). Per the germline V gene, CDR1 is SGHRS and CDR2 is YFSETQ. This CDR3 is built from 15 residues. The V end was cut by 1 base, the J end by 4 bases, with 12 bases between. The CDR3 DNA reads TGCGCCAGCAGCTTGTCCGGGCAGGGGAATCAGCCCCAGCATTTT. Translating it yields CASSLSGQGNQPQHF. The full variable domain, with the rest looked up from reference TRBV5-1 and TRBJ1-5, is KAGVTQTPRYLIKTRGQQVTLSCSPISGHRSVSWYQQTPGQGLQFLFEYFSETQRNKGNFPGRFSGRQFSNSRSEMNVSTLELGDSALYLCASSLSGQGNQPQHFGDGTRLSIL.

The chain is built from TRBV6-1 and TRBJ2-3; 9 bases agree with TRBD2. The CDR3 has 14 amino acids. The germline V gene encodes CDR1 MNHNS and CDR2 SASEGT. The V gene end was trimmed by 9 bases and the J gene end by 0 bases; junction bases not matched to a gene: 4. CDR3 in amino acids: CASVLAGSTDTQYF. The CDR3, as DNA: TGTGCCAGTGTGCTAGCGGGAAGCACAGATACGCAGTATTTT.